A selection of T cell receptor beta chains follows, all from one sample in a study of T cell changes during pregnancy in multiple sclerosis. Data came from immunoSEQ multiplex PCR; TCRdb stores just in-frame clones and leaves some out. The sample has about 38,000 clones; 91% are singletons. Here the sequenced sample was CD8+ T cells from peripheral blood mononuclear cells, taken after pregnancy. The receptor set was obtained from a female donor with multiple sclerosis, enrolled in a pregnancy study. CDR3s include the opening cysteine and the closing phenylalanine or tryptophan. Fields, in order: V gene, J gene, D gene, clone size, CDR3 DNA, CDR3 protein. The D gene is left open where the match is weak. A row's size may be missing; if present it is once, few, many or a size class.

TRBV27	TRBJ2-7	NA	NA	TGTGCCAGCAGTTTAGTTGGGAGCTCCTACGAGCAGTACTTC	CASSLVGSSYEQYF
TRBV15	TRBJ1-5	NA	few	TGTGCCACCAGCAGAGATCAGGGGAACAGACGGCCCCAGCATTTT	CATSRDQGNRRPQHF
TRBV9	TRBJ2-1	TRBD2	NA	TGTGCCAGCAGCGCGCTAGCGGGGGGCTTCTACAATGAGCAGTTCTTC	CASSALAGGFYNEQFF
TRBV4-1	TRBJ1-2	TRBD1	NA	TGCGCCAGCAGCCAGCCGGGAGACAGGGCCCTTTATGGCTACACCTTC	CASSQPGDRALYGYTF
TRBV9	TRBJ2-3	TRBD2	NA	TGTGCCAGCAGCCCCGGACTAGCGACGCCCACAGATACGCAGTATTTT	CASSPGLATPTDTQYF
TRBV9	TRBJ2-7	TRBD1	once	TGTGCCAGCAGCGTTGGGACAGGGCGGTACGAGCAGTACTTC	CASSVGTGRYEQYF
TRBV7-9	TRBJ2-1	NA	NA	TGTGCCAGCAGCTTAGCGGGAGGCCCCAGTGAGCAGTTCTTC	CASSLAGGPSEQFF
TRBV7-9	TRBJ2-7	TRBD2	NA	TGTGCCAGCAGCCGGGGGGGGGAGTACGAGCAGTACTTC	CASSRGGEYEQYF
TRBV9	TRBJ2-2	NA	NA	TGTGCCAGCACCTCCGGGGACGGGAGCGACACCGGGGAGCTGTTTTTT	CASTSGDGSDTGELFF
TRBV5-8	TRBJ2-1	TRBD2	NA	TGTGCCAGCAGCACGGCGGGGGGCCGGAATGAGCAGTTCTTC	CASSTAGGRNEQFF
TRBV11-2	TRBJ2-7	TRBD2	NA	TGTGCCAGCAGCTTCTATAGCGGGGCCTCCTACGAGCAGTACTTC	CASSFYSGASYEQYF
TRBV7-9	TRBJ2-3	NA	NA	TGTGCCAGCAGCTTAACTGACAGAAGCACAGATACGCAGTATTTT	CASSLTDRSTDTQYF
TRBV9	TRBJ2-2	TRBD2	NA	TGTGCCAGCAGCGTAGTCCAGCGGGGGGGCATCGGGGAGCTGTTTTTT	CASSVVQRGGIGELFF
TRBV28	TRBJ2-5	TRBD1	NA	TGTGCCAGCAGTGTATGGGACAGGGCTCAAGAGACCCAGTACTTC	CASSVWDRAQETQYF
TRBV2	TRBJ2-5	TRBD2	NA	TGTGCCAGCAGTGAGACTAGCGGGAGAGTCGGGGAGACCCAGTACTTC	CASSETSGRVGETQYF
TRBV27	TRBJ2-1	NA	NA	TGTGCCAGCACACCCAGGGGCGGTGAGCAGTTCTTC	CASTPRGGEQFF
TRBV5-1	TRBJ2-5	TRBD2	NA	TGCGCCAGCAGCTTGTCGCGGACTAGCGGAGTTAACCAAGAGACCCAGTACTTC	CASSLSRTSGVNQETQYF
TRBV27	TRBJ1-2	TRBD1	once	TGTGCCAGCAGTCACAGGGACAGACGCTATGGCTACACCTTC	CASSHRDRRYGYTF
TRBV7-3	TRBJ2-3	NA	NA	TGTGCCAGCAGCTTATCCTCGGGAGCGGCGGATACGCAGTATTTT	CASSLSSGAADTQYF
TRBV7-9	TRBJ2-2	TRBD1	NA	TGTGCCAGCAGCTTACGGGACAGGGGGCGCTCCGGGGAGCTGTTTTTT	CASSLRDRGRSGELFF
TRBV25-1	TRBJ2-7	TRBD2	NA	TGTGCCAGCAGTCGGGGGTCTCCGGGAGGGTTCTACGAGCAGTACTTC	CASSRGSPGGFYEQYF
TRBV9	TRBJ1-2	TRBD1	NA	TGTGCCAGCAGCGTAGGACAGGGGAACTATGGCTACACCTTC	CASSVGQGNYGYTF
TRBV10-3	TRBJ1-1	NA	NA	TGTGCCATCAGTGAGGGGGGGACTGAAGCTTTCTTT	CAISEGGTEAFF
TRBV2	TRBJ2-5	TRBD2	once	TGTGCCAGCAGGGCGGCGGGACTAGCGGGAGTTGAGACCCAGTACTTC	CASRAAGLAGVETQYF
TRBV19	TRBJ1-3	TRBD1	NA	TGTGCCAGTAGTACGGACAGGGGAACTGGAAACACCATATATTTT	CASSTDRGTGNTIYF
TRBV29-1	TRBJ2-6	NA	NA	TGCAGCGTTGAAGAAAGGGGTTTGGGGTCTGGGGCCAACGTCCTGACTTTC	CSVEERGLGSGANVLTF
TRBV28	TRBJ1-1	TRBD1	NA	TGTGCCAGCAGTTGGGGACAGGGGGCGAGGGGCACTGAAGCTTTCTTT	CASSWGQGARGTEAFF
TRBV9	TRBJ2-1	NA	NA	TGTGCCAGCAGCCCTATGGGGGGGCTACACAAACCGCCTAATGAGCAGTTCTTC	CASSPMGGLHKPPNEQFF
TRBV27	TRBJ1-4	TRBD1	NA	TGTGCCAGCAGTGGGGACAGGGCGAATGAAAAACTGTTTTTT	CASSGDRANEKLFF
TRBV6-5	TRBJ2-7	NA	NA	TGTGCCAGCAGTTACACACTTGGCGGCGGGGAATACGAGCAGTACTTC	CASSYTLGGGEYEQYF
TRBV9	TRBJ2-5	TRBD2	NA	TGTGCCAGCAGCGGGGGACTAGCGGGGGGGCCCGGCGAGACCCAGTACTTC	CASSGGLAGGPGETQYF
TRBV21-1	TRBJ2-7	NA	NA	TGTGCCAGCAGCAAGCGGGGTGCCTACGAGCAGTACTTC	CASSKRGAYEQYF
TRBV9	TRBJ2-7	NA	NA	TGTGCCAGCAGCGTAGCTCAGGGGTACGAGCAGTACTTC	CASSVAQGYEQYF
TRBV7-3	TRBJ2-7	NA	NA	TGTGCCAGCAGCACCGGACCGGGATTGCTCTACGAGCAGTACTTC	CASSTGPGLLYEQYF
TRBV6-5	TRBJ1-1	NA	NA	TGTGCCAGCAGTTACGGAGGTTACACTGAAGCTTTCTTT	CASSYGGYTEAFF
TRBV7-9	TRBJ2-1	TRBD1	NA	TGTGCCAGCAGGTCCACGGGACAGGGCATCAATGAGCAGTTCTTC	CASRSTGQGINEQFF
TRBV28	TRBJ2-3	NA	once	TGTGCCAGCAGCCAGGACATCTACACAGATACGCAGTATTTT	CASSQDIYTDTQYF
TRBV7-2	TRBJ2-5	TRBD1	NA	TGTGCCAGCAGCTCAAAAATTCCGGGACAGGACCCCCTCCAAGAGACCCAGTACTTC	CASSSKIPGQDPLQETQYF
TRBV10-3	TRBJ2-3	NA	NA	TGTGCCATCAGTGAGGCAGGGGATGTAGATACGCAGTATTTT	CAISEAGDVDTQYF
TRBV2	TRBJ2-7	NA	NA	TGTGCCAGCACCCGCCCCCGACTGTCCTACGAGCAGTACTTC	CASTRPRLSYEQYF
TRBV9	TRBJ2-1	NA	NA	TGTGCCAGCAGCGTAGACGGGAGTGGTGAGCAGTTCTTC	CASSVDGSGEQFF
TRBV2	TRBJ2-7	NA	NA	TGTGCCAGCGGGTTTCTCGGACTTCACTACGAGCAGTACTTC	CASGFLGLHYEQYF
TRBV27	TRBJ1-1	NA	NA	TGTGCCACTACGAAGGAGGGTATGAACACTGAAGCTTTCTTT	CATTKEGMNTEAFF
TRBV7-6	TRBJ2-1	NA	NA	TGTGCCAGCAGCTTATACGGGATCCTGAATGAGCAGTTCTTC	CASSLYGILNEQFF
TRBV9	TRBJ2-3	NA	NA	TGTGCCAGCAGCGTAGGAGCATTCCCTAGCACAGATACGCAGTATTTT	CASSVGAFPSTDTQYF
TRBV7-6	TRBJ2-1	NA	NA	TGTGCCAGCAGCTTCGGGACACCGAATGAGCAGTTCTTC	CASSFGTPNEQFF
TRBV2	TRBJ2-3	TRBD2	NA	TGTGCCAGCAGTAAGAGACTAGCGGGGGGACCCACAGATACGCAGTATTTT	CASSKRLAGGPTDTQYF
TRBV7-9	TRBJ1-4	NA	once	TGTGCCAGCAGCCCGCCGGACAAGAATGAAAAACTGTTTTTT	CASSPPDKNEKLFF
TRBV7-6	TRBJ2-7	NA	NA	TGTGCCAGCAGCTTAGGGGAGGGGGGCGACGAGCAGTACTTC	CASSLGEGGDEQYF